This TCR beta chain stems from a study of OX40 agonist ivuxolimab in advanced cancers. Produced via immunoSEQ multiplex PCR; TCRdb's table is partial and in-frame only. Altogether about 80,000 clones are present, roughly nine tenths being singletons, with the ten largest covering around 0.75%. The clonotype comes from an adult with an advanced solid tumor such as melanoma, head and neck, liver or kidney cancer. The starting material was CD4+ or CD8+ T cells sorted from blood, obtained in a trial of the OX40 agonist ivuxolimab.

CDR3 in DNA: TGTGCCAGCAGCTTGTGGGCGGGACAGGGCTCCTACGAGCAGTACTTC. Translated, it gives CASSLWAGQGSYEQYF. The chain is built from TRBV5-5 and TRBJ2-7; 9 bases line up with TRBD1. Germline assignment: CDR1 SGHKS and CDR2 YYEKEE (reference sequence). This CDR3 contains 16 residues. V was pared by 1 base and J by 0 bases, with 5 bases of the junction left unmatched.